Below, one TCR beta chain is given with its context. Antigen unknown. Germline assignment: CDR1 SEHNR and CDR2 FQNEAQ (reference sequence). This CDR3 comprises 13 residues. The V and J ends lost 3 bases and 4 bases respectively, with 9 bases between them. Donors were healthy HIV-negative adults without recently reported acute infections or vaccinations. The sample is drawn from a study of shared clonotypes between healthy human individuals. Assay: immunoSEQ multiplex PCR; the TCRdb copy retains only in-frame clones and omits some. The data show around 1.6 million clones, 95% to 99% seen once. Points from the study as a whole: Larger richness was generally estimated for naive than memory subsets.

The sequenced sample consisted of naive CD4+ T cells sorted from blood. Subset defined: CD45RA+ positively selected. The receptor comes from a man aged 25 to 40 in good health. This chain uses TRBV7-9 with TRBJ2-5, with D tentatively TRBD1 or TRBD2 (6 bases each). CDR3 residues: CASSFGGRETQYF. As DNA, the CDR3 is TGTGCCAGCAGCTTCGGGGGCCGAGAGACCCAGTACTTC. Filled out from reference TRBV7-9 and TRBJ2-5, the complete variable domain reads DTGVSQNPRHKITKRGQNVTFRCDPISEHNRLYWYRQTLGQGPEFLTYFQNEAQLEKSRLLSDRFSAERPKGSFSTLEIQRTEQGDSAMYLCASSFGGRETQYFGPGTRLLVL.